This T cell receptor beta chain was profiled in a study of OX40 agonist ivuxolimab in advanced cancers. Overall study context: Every 2 weeks, ivuxolimab was infused into the patients intravenously at between 0.01 and 10 mg/kg.

Germline V gene data show CDR1 as LNHNV and CDR2 as YYDKDF (reference sequence). The CDR3 is 15 amino acids. V was cut by 3 bases and J by 3 bases, with 12 bases left in between. Sequencing used immunoSEQ multiplex PCR; TCRdb keeps in-frame clones, though not all of them. Of roughly 74,000 clones in the sample, approximately 90% were seen once. The receptor's source is an adult with an advanced solid tumor such as melanoma, head and neck, liver or kidney cancer. The chain links TRBV15 to TRBJ2-1; D is ambiguous. The sequenced sample was CD4+ or CD8+ T cells sorted from blood, obtained in a trial of the OX40 agonist ivuxolimab. The CDR3 nucleotides read TGTGCCACCAGCAGCCCCCGCACTGGCTACAATGAGCAGTTCTTC. This sequence encodes CATSSPRTGYNEQFF.